This TCR beta chain was documented in a study of shared clonotypes between healthy human individuals. The protocol was immunoSEQ multiplex PCR, while the TCRdb copy is restricted to in-frame clones and leaves out a portion. The table records about 2.4 million clones, 80% to 95% of them present only once. The V and J ends lost 3 bases and 6 bases respectively, with 15 bases between them. The germline V gene encodes CDR1 SGHTA and CDR2 FQGNSA. The CDR3 is made up of 14 amino acids. The source of this sequence is a man aged 18 to 29 in good health. Some clones in this sample may be carry-over from other donors' samples. The sequencing sample was made of naive CD4+ T cells from PBMCs. Regarding subset: CD45RA+ positively selected. The chain links TRBV7-2 to TRBJ2-7, with D possibly being TRBD2 (5 bases). The CDR3 sequence: CASSFRGSEGEQYF. For the CDR3, the DNA is TGTGCCAGCAGCTTTCGAGGGTCCGAAGGCGAGCAGTACTTC.